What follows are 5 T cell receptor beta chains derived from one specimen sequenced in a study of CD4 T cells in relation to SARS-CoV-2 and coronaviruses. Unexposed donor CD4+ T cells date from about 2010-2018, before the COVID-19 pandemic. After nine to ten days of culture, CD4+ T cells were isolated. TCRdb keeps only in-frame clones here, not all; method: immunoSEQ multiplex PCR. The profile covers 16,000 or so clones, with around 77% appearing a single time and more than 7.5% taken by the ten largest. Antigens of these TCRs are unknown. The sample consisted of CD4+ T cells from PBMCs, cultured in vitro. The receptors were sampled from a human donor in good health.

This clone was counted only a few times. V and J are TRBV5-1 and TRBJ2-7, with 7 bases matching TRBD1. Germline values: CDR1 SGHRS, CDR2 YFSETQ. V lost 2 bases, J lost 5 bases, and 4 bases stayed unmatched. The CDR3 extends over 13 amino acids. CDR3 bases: TGCGCCAGCAGCTTCGGGACAGTCGACGAGCAGTACTTC. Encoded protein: CASSFGTVDEQYF.

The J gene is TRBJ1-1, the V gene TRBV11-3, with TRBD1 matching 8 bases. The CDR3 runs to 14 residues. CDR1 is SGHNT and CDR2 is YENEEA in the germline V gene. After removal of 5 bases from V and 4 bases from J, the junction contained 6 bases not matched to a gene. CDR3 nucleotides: TGTGCCAGCAGCCCCAGGACAGGGTCCACTGAAGCTTTCTTT. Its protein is CASSPRTGSTEAFF.

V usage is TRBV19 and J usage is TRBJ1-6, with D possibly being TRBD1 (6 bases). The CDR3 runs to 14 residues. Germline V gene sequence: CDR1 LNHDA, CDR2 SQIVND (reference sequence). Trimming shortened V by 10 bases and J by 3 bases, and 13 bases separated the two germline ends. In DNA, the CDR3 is TGTGCCACCGCCGGGGGCGGCTATAATTCACCCCTCCACTTT. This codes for CATAGGGYNSPLHF.

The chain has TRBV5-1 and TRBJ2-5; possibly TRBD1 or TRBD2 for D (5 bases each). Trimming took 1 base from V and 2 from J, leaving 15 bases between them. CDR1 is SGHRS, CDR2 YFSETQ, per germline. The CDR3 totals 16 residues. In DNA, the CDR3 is TGCGCCAGCAGCTTGTCGGGACGTACGGGACAAGAGACCCAGTACTTC. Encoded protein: CASSLSGRTGQETQYF.

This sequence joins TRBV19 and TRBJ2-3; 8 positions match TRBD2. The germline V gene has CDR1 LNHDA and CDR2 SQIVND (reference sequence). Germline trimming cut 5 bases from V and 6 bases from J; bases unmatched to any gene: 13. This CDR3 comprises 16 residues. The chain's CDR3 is CASSPRGGLDADTQYF. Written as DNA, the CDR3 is TGTGCCAGTAGTCCCCGGGGGGGCCTAGATGCCGATACGCAGTATTTT.